The rows below give T cell receptor beta chains drawn from one sample of a study of CD8 T cells in ankylosing spondylitis. Each CDR3 protein is one row after TCRdb ran MiXCR on the 5' RACE reads. The sample records 200,000 to 250,000 distinct CDR3 sequences, over 9.5% being singletons. Sequencing input: blood, either unsorted or a sorted T cell fraction (not recorded which). These receptors were taken from a male donor with ankylosing spondylitis or in good health (not recorded which). CDR3s include the opening cysteine and the closing phenylalanine or tryptophan. A D gene is named only where the DNA matches it firmly. The size of a clone is reported for some rows only, either as once, few or many, or as a class for expanded clones.

v_call	d_call	j_call	clone_size	cdr3_aa	cdr3_nt
TRBV7-9	.	TRBJ2-7	many	CASSGTGYEQYF	TGTGCCAGCAGCGGGACGGGCTACGAGCAGTACTTC
TRBV5-1	.	TRBJ1-6	many	CASKGTQSNNSPLHF	TGCGCCAGCAAGGGGACACAGTCAAATAATTCACCCCTCCACTTT
TRBV7-9	TRBD1	TRBJ1-2	many	CATEKGDSRHYGYTF	TGTGCCACCGAGAAGGGGGACAGCCGACACTATGGCTACACCTTC
TRBV7-8	.	TRBJ1-5	many	CASSAFKEQPQHF	TGTGCCAGCAGCGCCTTCAAGGAACAGCCCCAGCATTTT
TRBV7-2	.	TRBJ1-2	many	CASSPARDSGGYTF	TGTGCCAGCAGCCCTGCACGGGATTCAGGTGGCTACACCTTC
TRBV5-4	.	TRBJ2-5	few	CASTLGGRGETQYF	TGTGCCAGCACCTTAGGAGGGCGAGGGGAGACCCAGTACTTC
TRBV3-1	.	TRBJ2-3	many	CASSQDRGDTQYF	TGTGCCAGCAGCCAAGATCGTGGGGATACGCAGTATTTT
TRBV12-3/TRBV12-4	.	TRBJ1-1	many	CASSLQGSTEAFF	TGTGCCAGCAGTTTACAGGGGAGCACTGAAGCTTTCTTT
TRBV5-1	TRBD2	TRBJ2-3	many	CASSRSGGTSTDTQYF	TGCGCCAGCAGCAGAAGCGGGGGGACGAGCACAGATACGCAGTATTTT
TRBV7-2	.	TRBJ1-4	few	CASRNTDLNEKLFF	TGTGCCAGCAGGAACACAGACCTTAATGAAAAACTGTTTTTT
TRBV12-3/TRBV12-4	.	TRBJ2-4	many	CASSLSRGGNIQYF	TGTGCCAGCAGTTTGTCGCGGGGTGGAAACATTCAGTACTTC
TRBV5-1	TRBD1	TRBJ2-2	.	CASSLEGRGPGELFF	TGCGCCAGCAGCTTGGAGGGCAGGGGGCCCGGGGAGCTGTTTTTT
TRBV12-3/TRBV12-4	.	TRBJ2-1	few	CASSLSGSYNEQFF	TGTGCCAGCAGTTTGTCGGGTTCCTACAATGAGCAGTTCTTC
TRBV7-2	.	TRBJ2-5	few	CASSLALRAQETQYF	TGTGCCAGCAGCTTAGCGCTTCGGGCCCAAGAGACCCAGTACTTC
TRBV18	.	TRBJ1-5	many	CASSPSPTGVGNQPQHF	TGTGCCAGCTCACCATCCCCGACTGGGGTTGGAAATCAGCCCCAGCATTTT
TRBV6-1	TRBD1	TRBJ2-3	.	CASRLRQGRTQYF	TGTGCCAGCAGACTCCGACAGGGACGTACGCAGTATTTT
TRBV2	.	TRBJ1-2	many	CASFLRPVYGYTF	TGTGCCAGCTTCTTACGACCGGTTTATGGCTACACCTTC
TRBV7-2	.	TRBJ1-1	many	CASSLGFGKLNTEAFF	TGTGCCAGCAGCTTAGGATTTGGGAAATTGAACACTGAAGCTTTCTTT
TRBV5-1	TRBD1	TRBJ2-1	many	CASSYGQAANEQFF	TGCGCCAGCAGCTACGGACAGGCAGCCAATGAGCAGTTCTTC
TRBV20-1	.	TRBJ1-3	many	CSARGSHSGNTIYF	TGCAGTGCTAGAGGTTCTCACTCTGGAAACACCATATATTTT
TRBV19	.	TRBJ2-2	few	CASSIDAGNGELFF	TGTGCCAGTAGTATAGATGCCGGGAACGGGGAGCTGTTTTTT
TRBV20-1	TRBD2	TRBJ2-2	many	CSARTGGQGTGELFF	TGCAGTGCTCGAACGGGGGGGCAGGGCACCGGGGAGCTGTTTTTT
TRBV12-3/TRBV12-4	.	TRBJ2-3	.	CASSSWTPTDTQYF	TGTGCCAGCAGTTCCTGGACCCCCACAGATACGCAGTATTTT
TRBV29-1	.	TRBJ1-1	.	CSVVRPNSNTEAFF	TGCAGCGTTGTACGCCCAAATTCGAACACTGAAGCTTTCTTT
TRBV7-2	.	TRBJ2-7	.	CASSLPSWEQYF	TGTGCCAGCAGCTTGCCTAGTTGGGAGCAGTACTTC
TRBV25-1	.	TRBJ2-3	many	CASRGPGTDTQYF	TGTGCCAGCAGAGGCCCGGGCACAGATACGCAGTATTTT
TRBV28	.	TRBJ2-5	many	CASSLGVAPDPSAGETQYF	TGTGCCAGCAGTTTAGGAGTAGCGCCAGATCCATCAGCGGGAGAGACCCAGTACTTC
TRBV30	.	TRBJ2-2	.	CAWSVLGFGELFF	TGTGCCTGGAGTGTACTCGGCTTCGGGGAGCTGTTTTTT
TRBV3-1	TRBD2	TRBJ2-7	few	CASSRLATETYEQYF	TGTGCCAGCAGCCGACTAGCGACCGAAACCTACGAGCAGTACTTC
TRBV11-2	.	TRBJ2-3	few	CASSLAPRPGHEDTQYF	TGTGCCAGCAGCTTAGCCCCCCGGCCAGGACACGAAGATACGCAGTATTTT
TRBV29-1	.	TRBJ2-1	many	CSVEDGGIEYNEQFF	TGCAGCGTTGAAGATGGAGGGATTGAGTACAATGAGCAGTTCTTC
TRBV7-8	TRBD2	TRBJ2-1	many	CASSFPTSGGENLFF	TGTGCCAGCAGCTTTCCGACTAGCGGGGGGGAAAATCTGTTCTTC
TRBV7-2	TRBD2	TRBJ2-3	many	CASSLATSGGENTQYF	TGTGCCAGCAGCTTAGCTACTAGCGGGGGGGAAAATACGCAGTATTTT
TRBV20-1	TRBD2	TRBJ2-1	many	CSAPDRTSGHNEQFF	TGCAGTGCGCCAGACCGGACTAGCGGACACAATGAGCAGTTCTTC
TRBV24-1	.	TRBJ2-1	many	CATSDHTWDTYNEQFF	TGTGCCACCAGTGACCACACCTGGGACACGTACAATGAGCAGTTCTTC
TRBV10-3	.	TRBJ2-1	many	CAISDPDSYNEQFF	TGTGCCATCAGTGACCCGGACAGCTACAATGAGCAGTTCTTC
TRBV12-3/TRBV12-4	.	TRBJ1-2	many	CASSSSGGNGYTF	TGTGCCAGCAGTTCCTCGGGAGGGAATGGCTACACCTTC
TRBV20-1	.	TRBJ2-7	many	CSAPDGAWQYF	TGCAGTGCACCCGACGGAGCTTGGCAGTACTTC
TRBV20-1	.	TRBJ2-1	many	CSASQGGLSFF	TGCAGTGCTAGTCAGGGGGGGTTGTCGTTCTTC
TRBV12-3/TRBV12-4	.	TRBJ2-7	.	CASRPIHGYEQYF	TGTGCCAGCAGACCCATACACGGGTACGAGCAGTACTTC
TRBV20-1	TRBD2	TRBJ2-2	many	CSASYGGDGELFF	TGCAGTGCTAGCTACGGGGGGGACGGGGAGCTGTTTTTT
TRBV10-3	.	TRBJ2-2	many	CAITPNDVRDTGELFF	TGTGCCATCACCCCGAACGACGTCCGAGACACCGGGGAGCTGTTTTTT
TRBV15	.	TRBJ2-5	.	CATSRDRNRDETQYF	TGTGCCACCAGCAGAGATCGGAACAGGGATGAGACCCAGTACTTC
TRBV5-5	TRBD1	TRBJ1-1	many	CASSFVGQGGTEAFF	TGTGCCAGCAGCTTCGTCGGACAGGGGGGTACTGAAGCTTTCTTT
TRBV5-1	.	TRBJ2-2	many	CASRNLMSPGELFF	TGCGCCAGCCGAAATCTTATGAGCCCCGGGGAGCTGTTTTTT
TRBV5-1	.	TRBJ2-2	few	CASSLESPTANTGELFF	TGCGCCAGCAGCTTGGAATCCCCGACGGCGAACACCGGGGAGCTGTTTTTT
TRBV7-8	.	TRBJ1-2	.	CASSLNRVDYGYTF	TGTGCCAGCAGCCTGAACAGGGTTGACTATGGCTACACCTTC
TRBV5-1	TRBD1	TRBJ2-1	many	CASSPPRQGDNEQFF	TGCGCCAGCAGTCCTCCGAGACAGGGAGACAATGAGCAGTTCTTC
TRBV5-1	TRBD2	TRBJ2-3	many	CASSIVAGTTDTQYF	TGCGCCAGCAGCATCGTAGCGGGGACTACAGATACGCAGTATTTT
TRBV11-2	.	TRBJ2-1	.	CASSLLAEVGEQFF	TGTGCCAGCAGCTTATTAGCGGAGGTGGGTGAGCAGTTCTTC
TRBV21-1	.	TRBJ2-7	few	CASSKVWIQLNVFPKGEQYF	TGTGCCAGCAGCAAAGTTTGGATACAGCTAAACGTCTTTCCCAAGGGGGAGCAGTACTTC
TRBV6-1	.	TRBJ1-1	.	CASSIRSAEAFF	TGTGCCAGCAGTATCCGGAGCGCTGAAGCTTTCTTT